This TCR beta chain comes out of a study of cytomegalovirus exposure and HLA in healthy donors. General study points: Productive rates of about 87% or about 30% were seen for most TCR beta V segments in an earlier analysis.

The PCR ran on 60 Vbeta and 13 Jbeta primers. Produced via immunoSEQ multiplex PCR; TCRdb's table is partial and in-frame only. Of over 100,000 clones listed, around 86% are singletons. Only one count was recorded for this clone. Its antigen remains unknown. V lost 3 bases, J lost 2 bases, and 14 bases lay in between. The CDR3 runs 15 residues. Germline V gene data show CDR1 as KGHSH and CDR2 as LQKENI. The rearrangement links TRBV18 to TRBJ2-7; D remains ambiguous. This TCR was sampled from a young woman in good health and CMV-seronegative. The sample was PBMCs. The CDR3 sequence is CASSPAAKTTYEQYF. In nucleotides, the CDR3 is TGTGCCAGCTCACCGGCAGCGAAAACGACCTACGAGCAGTACTTC.